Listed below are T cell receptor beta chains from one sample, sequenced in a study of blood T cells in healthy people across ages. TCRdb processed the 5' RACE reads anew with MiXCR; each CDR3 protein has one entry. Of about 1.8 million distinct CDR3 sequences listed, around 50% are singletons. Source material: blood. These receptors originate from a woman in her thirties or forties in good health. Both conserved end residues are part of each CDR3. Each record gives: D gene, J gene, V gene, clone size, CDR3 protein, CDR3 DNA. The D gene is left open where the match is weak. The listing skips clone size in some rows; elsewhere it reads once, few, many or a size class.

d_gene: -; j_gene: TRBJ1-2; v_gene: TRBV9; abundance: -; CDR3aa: CASTLTRVGYTF; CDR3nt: TGTGCCAGCACCTTAACGCGGGTCGGCTACACCTTC
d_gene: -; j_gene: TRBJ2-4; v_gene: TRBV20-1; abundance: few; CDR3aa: CSAREGGPREQYF; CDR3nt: TGCAGTGCTAGAGAGGGGGGGCCAAGGGAGCAGTACTTC
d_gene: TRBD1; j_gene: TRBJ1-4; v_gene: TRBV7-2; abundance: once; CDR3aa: CASSLAGGLDNEKLFF; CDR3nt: TGTGCCAGCAGCTTAGCAGGGGGCCTGGATAATGAAAAACTGTTTTTT
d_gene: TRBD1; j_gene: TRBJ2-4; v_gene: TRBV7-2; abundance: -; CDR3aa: CASSLSGTGAAGQYF; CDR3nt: TGTGCCAGCAGCTTGTCCGGGACAGGGGCCGCTGGGCAGTACTTC
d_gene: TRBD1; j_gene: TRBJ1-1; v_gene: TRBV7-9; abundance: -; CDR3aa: CASSSSGGSEAFF; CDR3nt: TGTGCCAGCAGCTCCTCAGGGGGGTCTGAAGCTTTCTTT
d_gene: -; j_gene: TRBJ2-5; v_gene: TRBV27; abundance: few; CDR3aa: CASSQVWGTQYF; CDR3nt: TGTGCCAGCAGTCAGGTTTGGGGGACCCAGTACTTC
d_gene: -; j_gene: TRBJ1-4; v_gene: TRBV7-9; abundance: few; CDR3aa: CASSPRGRSGNEKLFF; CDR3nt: TGTGCCAGCAGTCCTCGGGGGAGATCTGGCAACGAAAAACTGTTTTTT
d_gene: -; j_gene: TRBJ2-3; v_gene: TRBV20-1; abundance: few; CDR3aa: CSARDRPQNTDTQYF; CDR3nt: TGCAGTGCTAGAGATCGACCACAGAACACAGATACGCAGTATTTT
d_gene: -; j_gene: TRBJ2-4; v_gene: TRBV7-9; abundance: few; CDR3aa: CASSLALGAFGEPAKNIQYF; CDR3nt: TGTGCCAGCAGCTTAGCACTAGGGGCTTTTGGGGAGCCGGCCAAAAACATTCAGTACTTC
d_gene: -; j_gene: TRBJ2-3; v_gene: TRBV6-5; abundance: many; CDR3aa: CASSYSSGGRTDTQYF; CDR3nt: TGTGCCAGCAGTTACTCGTCAGGTGGGCGCACAGATACGCAGTATTTT
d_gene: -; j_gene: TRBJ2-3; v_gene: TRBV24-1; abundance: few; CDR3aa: CATRSGSRGSTDTQYF; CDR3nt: TGTGCCACCAGGTCAGGTTCCCGGGGTAGCACAGATACGCAGTATTTT
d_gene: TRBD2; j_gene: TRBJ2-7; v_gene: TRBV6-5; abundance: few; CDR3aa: CASSPLRGGNEQYF; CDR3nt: TGTGCCAGCAGTCCTTTGCGGGGGGGCAATGAGCAGTACTTC
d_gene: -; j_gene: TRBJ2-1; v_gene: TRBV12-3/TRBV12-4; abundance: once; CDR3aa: CASSLFMDVNEQFF; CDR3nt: TGTGCCAGCAGTTTATTTATGGACGTCAATGAGCAGTTCTTC
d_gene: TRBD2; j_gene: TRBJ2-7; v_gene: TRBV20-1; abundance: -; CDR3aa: CSATSGRTGEQYF; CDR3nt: TGCAGTGCTACTAGCGGGAGGACGGGCGAGCAGTACTTC
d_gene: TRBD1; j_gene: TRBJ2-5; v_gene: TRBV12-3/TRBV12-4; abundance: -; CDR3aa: CASSSTPDRGDRVQYF; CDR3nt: TGTGCCAGCAGTTCTACCCCAGACAGGGGTGATCGTGTGCAGTACTTC
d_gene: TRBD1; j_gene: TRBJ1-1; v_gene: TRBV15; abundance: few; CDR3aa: CATTASDRVSEAFF; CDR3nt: TGTGCCACCACCGCGAGTGACAGGGTATCTGAAGCTTTCTTT
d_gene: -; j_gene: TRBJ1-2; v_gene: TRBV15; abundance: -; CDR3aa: CATSRADSGYTF; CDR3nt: TGTGCCACCAGCAGAGCGGACAGCGGCTACACCTTC